Below are 19 T cell receptor beta chains sequenced from a single sample in a study of PD-1 blockade in classical Hodgkin lymphoma. The patients all showed relapse after autologous stem cell transplantation, while their brentuximab vedotin exposure varied. The method was immunoSEQ multiplex PCR; TCRdb's version includes in-frame clones alone and lacks a portion of them. Counted here are about 61,000 clones, 80% to 90% occurring once; the ten biggest clones make up approximately 15%. Here the sequenced sample was peripheral blood mononuclear cells (PBMCs), taken at baseline. Source of these receptors: a human donor with classical Hodgkin lymphoma.

The chain employs TRBV7-4 and TRBJ2-7; possibly TRBD1 or TRBD2 for D (5 bases each). Germline V lookup: CDR1 SGHVT, CDR2 SQSDAQ. The CDR3 covers 15 residues. V lost 5 bases and J lost 1, with 15 bases in between. CDR3 region: CASSPGGGASYEQYF. The CDR3 DNA is TGTGCCAGCAGCCCAGGTGGGGGAGCGTCCTACGAGCAGTACTTC.

This chain joins TRBV6-6 and TRBJ1-4; unclear D gene. This CDR3 spans 14 amino acids. Germline V gene lookup returns CDR1 MNHNY and CDR2 SVGAGI (reference sequence). V gave up 5 bases and J gave up 5 bases, with 12 bases separating them. CDR3 DNA: TGTGCCAGCAGTCACCGGGCCCCGAATGAAAAACTGTTTTTT. Translated: CASSHRAPNEKLFF.

The chain joins TRBV5-1 to TRBJ2-1; D unclear. Per germline, CDR1 SGHRS and CDR2 YFSETQ. V was pared by 3 bases and J by 1 base, with 11 bases between. The CDR3 loop spans 15 amino acids. Written as DNA, the CDR3 is TGCGCCAGCAGCTCTTGGAACGGATCCTACAATGAGCAGTTCTTC. This translates into CASSSWNGSYNEQFF.

The J gene is TRBJ2-7, the V gene TRBV7-9; 7 nucleotides agree with TRBD2. The germline CDR1 and CDR2 sequences are SEHNR and FQNEAQ (reference sequence). J lost 4 bases, V lost 3 bases, and 9 bases had no gene match. The CDR3 consists of 15 residues. CDR3 DNA sequence: TGTGCCAGCAGCTTTAAGTCGGGGGGAATATACGAGCAGTACTTC. This codes for CASSFKSGGIYEQYF.

The chain uses TRBV13 and TRBJ2-7; D gene unclear. V was trimmed by 1 base and J by 0 bases, leaving 13 bases between them. The germline V gene has CDR1 PRHDT and CDR2 FYEKMQ (reference sequence). The CDR3 loop spans 16 amino acids. The CDR3 sequence: CASSLVGPARSYEQYF. For the CDR3, the DNA is TGTGCCAGCAGCTTAGTAGGTCCCGCCCGCTCCTACGAGCAGTACTTC.

The chain employs TRBV25-1 and TRBJ2-2; 9 bases map to TRBD1. The trim removed 3 bases at V and 2 bases at J, leaving 4 bases unmatched. Germline CDR1 reads MGHDK; CDR2 reads SYGVNS. The CDR3 consists of 16 residues. CDR3: CASSEPGQGNTGELFF. In DNA form, the CDR3 reads TGTGCCAGCAGTGAGCCGGGACAGGGAAACACCGGGGAGCTGTTTTTT.

The chain combines TRBV27 with TRBJ2-3, with D tentatively TRBD1 (6 bases). The V end lost 6 bases, the J end lost 4 bases, and 20 bases lay between the germline ends. The CDR3 contains 16 residues. In germline, CDR1 is MNHEY, CDR2 SMNVEV (reference sequence). CDR3 sequence: CASREAATHRADTQYF. The CDR3 DNA sequence: TGTGCCAGCAGGGAGGCCGCCACACACAGGGCAGATACGCAGTATTTT.

The V and J genes are TRBV18 and TRBJ2-2; 7 positions agree with TRBD2. Germline V gene lookup returns CDR1 KGHSH and CDR2 LQKENI. V dropped 0 bases and J dropped 2; count of bases not matched to a gene: 3. The CDR3 has 16 residues. In DNA form, the CDR3 reads TGTGCCAGCTCACCACCGGGAGGGGCTAACACCGGGGAGCTGTTTTTT. It translates to CASSPPGGANTGELFF.

This chain joins TRBV4-1 and TRBJ2-7; TRBD2 matches 11 bases. V gave up 2 bases and J gave up 3 bases; unmatched junction bases: 0. The length of the CDR3 is 14 residues. Germline CDR1 is MGHRA and CDR2 is YSYEKL. The CDR3 loop is CASSQLAGGYEQYF. In DNA form, the CDR3 reads TGCGCCAGCAGCCAACTAGCGGGGGGCTACGAGCAGTACTTC.

The CDR3, as DNA: TGTGCCAGCAGCTTGGCCATGAACACTGAAGCTTTCTTT. It is translated as CASSLAMNTEAFF. J is TRBJ1-1 and V is TRBV7-6; the D is unclear. In germline, CDR1 is SGHVS, CDR2 FNYEAQ. The ends were cut back, 3 bases at V and 0 bases at J, with 5 bases in the middle. The CDR3 is 13 amino acids.

CDR3 region: CASSFGQGANIQYF. The CDR3 nucleotides read TGCGCCAGCAGCTTTGGACAGGGAGCGAACATTCAGTACTTC. The J gene is TRBJ2-4, the V gene TRBV5-1; 8 nucleotides match TRBD1. Per germline, CDR1 SGHRS and CDR2 YFSETQ. The ends lost 2 bases at V and 7 bases at J; junction bases unmatched: 5. This CDR3 region has 14 residues. Full variable domain (rest looked up from reference TRBV5-1 and TRBJ2-4): KAGVTQTPRYLIKTRGQQVTLSCSPISGHRSVSWYQQTPGQGLQFLFEYFSETQRNKGNFPGRFSGRQFSNSRSEMNVSTLELGDSALYLCASSFGQGANIQYFGAGTRLSVL.

The V and J genes are TRBV29-1 and TRBJ2-1, with D possibly matching TRBD2 (5 bases). Germline CDR1 and CDR2: SQVTM and ANQGSEA. This CDR3 has 13 amino acids. Trimming took 4 bases from V and 6 from J, leaving 13 bases between them. CDR3 residues: CSVAGNRGNEQFF. The CDR3 DNA is TGCAGCGTTGCCGGGAACCGGGGCAATGAGCAGTTCTTC.

This chain links TRBV6-6 with TRBJ1-2, with D unresolved. Looked up from germline, CDR1 is MNHNY and CDR2 is SVGAGI (reference sequence). The V end was cut by 6 bases, the J end by 6 bases, with 14 bases between. This CDR3 region has 13 residues. The CDR3 DNA is TGTGCCAGCAGATCCCTTGGAGGGAATGGCTACACCTTC. Translating gives CASRSLGGNGYTF.

The chain employs TRBV4-1 and TRBJ2-7; D call uncertain. Germline V CDR1 and CDR2: MGHRA, YSYEKL. Trimming stripped 1 base from V and 2 bases from J, with 9 bases between. The CDR3 is 14 amino acids. In DNA form, the CDR3 reads TGCGCCAGCAGCCAAGTTCGAGGAACCTACGAGCAGTACTTC. This sequence encodes CASSQVRGTYEQYF.

The genes are TRBV5-4 and TRBJ1-2, with D perhaps TRBD1 (5 bases). The V end was cut by 4 bases, the J end by 1 base, with 17 bases between. The CDR3 totals 16 residues. Looked up from germline, CDR1 is SGHNT and CDR2 is YYREEE (reference sequence). The CDR3 DNA is TGTGCCAGCAGCCTACCGATGGGGCCCATTAACTATGGCTACACCTTC. This sequence encodes CASSLPMGPINYGYTF.

The rearrangement uses TRBV19 and TRBJ1-1; no clear D gene. The CDR3 sequence is 13 residues long. With 2 bases removed from V and 4 bases from J, the gap between germline ends came to 8 bases. CDR1 is LNHDA and CDR2 is SQIVND in the germline V gene (reference sequence). In DNA, the CDR3 is TGTGCCAGTAGTATATCAGCGTCCACTGAAGCTTTCTTT. This codes for CASSISASTEAFF.

The chain is built from TRBV19 and TRBJ2-4; 8 bases map to TRBD1. The CDR3 spans 15 residues. Germline CDR1 and CDR2: LNHDA and SQIVND (reference sequence). Trimming at V came to 6 bases and at J to 1 base, leaving 5 bases not matched to a gene. The CDR3 coding sequence is TGTGCCAGTAGACCACAGGGGGAGGCCAAAAACATTCAGTACTTC. It translates to CASRPQGEAKNIQYF.

This sequence joins TRBV19 and TRBJ1-1; D may be TRBD1 (5 bases). The CDR3 contains 13 residues. Per the germline V gene, CDR1 is LNHDA and CDR2 is SQIVND (reference sequence). The V and J ends lost 5 bases and 5 bases respectively, with 12 bases between them. The CDR3 region has the DNA TGTGCCAGTAGTGGGGCGGGTGGTACTGAAGCTTTCTTT. Translation gives CASSGAGGTEAFF.

The rearrangement joins TRBV13 to TRBJ2-2; D is uncertain. Germline loops: CDR1 PRHDT, CDR2 FYEKMQ (reference sequence). With 1 base removed from V and 7 bases from J, the gap between germline ends came to 4 bases. CDR3 size: 12 residues. The CDR3 DNA follows: TGTGCCAGCAGCTTAGTCAGCGGGGAGCTGTTTTTT. Residues: CASSLVSGELFF.